One sample yielded the 10 T cell receptor beta chains listed below, sequenced in a study of cytomegalovirus exposure and HLA in healthy donors. Primers included in the PCR were 60 Vbeta and 13 Jbeta primers. Data came from immunoSEQ multiplex PCR; TCRdb stores just in-frame clones and leaves some out. The sample consists of approximately 190,000 clones, 65% to 85% of them appearing once. Sequenced input: PBMCs. These receptors came from a man over 45 in good health and CMV-seronegative.

The rearrangement uses TRBV7-2 and TRBJ1-4, with 9 bases identical to TRBD1. The trim removed 4 bases at V and 4 bases at J, leaving 1 base unmatched. CDR3 length equals 14 residues. Per germline, CDR1 SGHTA and CDR2 FQGNSA. CDR3 in DNA: TGTGCCAGCAGCTCGGACAGGGGTAATGAAAAACTGTTTTTT. Residues: CASSSDRGNEKLFF. Variable domain in full (rest from reference TRBV7-2 and TRBJ1-4): GAGVSQSPSNKVTEKGKDVELRCDPISGHTALYWYRQSLGQGLEFLIYFQGNSAPDKSGLPSDRFSAERTGGSVSTLTIQRTQQEDSAVYLCASSSDRGNEKLFFGSGTQLSVL.

The CDR3 protein is CASSLKRGGASSPLHF. The CDR3 region has the DNA TGTGCCAGCAGCTTAAAACGAGGAGGGGCATCTTCACCCCTCCACTTT. The genes are TRBV7-6 and TRBJ1-6, with a tentative D call TRBD1 (5 bases). The germline V gene has CDR1 SGHVS and CDR2 FNYEAQ. V lost 2 bases to trimming and J lost 9 bases, with 17 bases between them. The CDR3 totals 16 residues.

The chain has TRBV19 and TRBJ2-7; D uncertain. Germline V gene data show CDR1 as LNHDA and CDR2 as SQIVND (reference sequence). Deletions cut 3 bases from V and 7 bases from J, with 13 bases between. The CDR3 has 13 amino acids. DNA of the CDR3: TGTGCCAGTAGTATCCGACTGGATTTAGAGCAGTACTTC. This translates into CASSIRLDLEQYF.

The chain links TRBV11-2 to TRBJ2-5, with 7 bases fitting TRBD2. The CDR3 spans 15 residues. Per the germline V gene, CDR1 is SGHAT and CDR2 is FQNNGV. V trimming: 5 bases; J trimming: 5 bases; junction bases outside the gene matches: 11. The CDR3 DNA sequence: TGTGCCAGCAGCATCGGAACTAGCGACTGGGAGACCCAGTACTTC. This gives the protein CASSIGTSDWETQYF.

In DNA, the CDR3 is TGTGCCAGCAGCTTATTCCCGACAGCCCAAGCCTCCGAGCAGTACTTC. It yields the protein CASSLFPTAQASEQYF. This rearrangement joins TRBV7-2 to TRBJ2-7, with D perhaps TRBD1 (5 bases). The length of the CDR3 is 16 residues. Germline CDR1 reads SGHTA; CDR2 reads FQGNSA. Trimming took off 2 bases at V and 6 bases at J, with 20 bases between the two ends.

This chain joins TRBV27 and TRBJ1-6; 7 bases map to TRBD1. The V and J ends lost 5 bases and 0 bases, in that order; junction bases with no gene match: 4. CDR1 is MNHEY and CDR2 is SMNVEV in the germline V gene (reference sequence). The CDR3 has 16 residues. The CDR3 protein is CASSTTGSSYNSPLHF. Here the CDR3 DNA reads TGTGCCAGCAGTACGACAGGGAGCTCCTATAATTCACCCCTCCACTTT.

This clone appeared a single time. The V call is TRBV7-9, the J call TRBJ2-1, with 9 bases aligning to TRBD2. This CDR3 region has 15 residues. V trimming: 1 base; J trimming: 8 bases; junction bases outside the gene matches: 6. Germline CDR1 is SEHNR and CDR2 is FQNEAQ (reference sequence). The CDR3 sequence is CASSLEGRGGDEQFF. DNA of the CDR3: TGTGCCAGCAGCTTAGAAGGGCGGGGGGGCGATGAGCAGTTCTTC. The variable domain in full, completed from reference TRBV7-9 and TRBJ2-1, reads DTGVSQNPRHKITKRGQNVTFRCDPISEHNRLYWYRQTLGQGPEFLTYFQNEAQLEKSRLLSDRFSAERPKGSFSTLEIQRTEQGDSAMYLCASSLEGRGGDEQFFGPGTRLTVL.

A note on this clone: An end of the junction does not agree with germline; a read error may underlie this. The V and J genes are TRBV7-3 and TRBJ2-1; D call uncertain. The CDR3 is 14 residues long. Germline values: CDR1 SGHTA, CDR2 FQGTGA. CDR3 loop: CASSVTVSYNEQFF. CDR3 in DNA: TGTGCCAGCAGCGTAACCGTTTCCTACAATGAGCAGTTCTTC.

The chain is built from TRBV9 and TRBJ1-4; 9 bases agree with TRBD1. With 4 bases clipped from V and 8 bases from J, the junction kept 9 bases outside the gene matches. The CDR3 contains 15 residues. Germline V gives CDR1 SGDLS, CDR2 YYNGEE. The CDR3 coding sequence is TGTGCCAGCAGCAGAGGGGACAGGGCGGGCGAAAAACTGTTTTTT. It specifies CASSRGDRAGEKLFF.

The gene calls are TRBV5-1 and TRBJ2-1; a weak D match, TRBD1 (6 bases). Germline-derived CDR1 and CDR2 are SGHRS and YFSETQ. The CDR3 consists of 15 residues. The V end lost 1 base, the J end lost 10 bases, and 18 bases lay between the germline ends. The CDR3 DNA follows: TGCGCCAGCAGCTTGACGACCCGGACAGCCGGCGAGCAGTTCTTC. It codes for CASSLTTRTAGEQFF.